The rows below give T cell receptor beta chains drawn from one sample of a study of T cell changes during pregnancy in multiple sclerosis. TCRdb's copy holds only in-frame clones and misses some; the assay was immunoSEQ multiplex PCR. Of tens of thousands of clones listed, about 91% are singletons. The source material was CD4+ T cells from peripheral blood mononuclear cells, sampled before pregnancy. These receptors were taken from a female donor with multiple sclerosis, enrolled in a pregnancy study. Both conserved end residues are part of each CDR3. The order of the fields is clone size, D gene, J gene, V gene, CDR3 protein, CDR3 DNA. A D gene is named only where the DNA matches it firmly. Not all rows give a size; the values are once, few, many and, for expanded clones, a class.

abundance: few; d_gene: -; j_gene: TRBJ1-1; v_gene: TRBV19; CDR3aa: CASTVNTEAFF; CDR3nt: TGTGCCAGTACAGTAAACACTGAAGCTTTCTTT
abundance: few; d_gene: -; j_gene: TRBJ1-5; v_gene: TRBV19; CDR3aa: CASSTHSQPQHF; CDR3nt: TGTGCCAGTAGTACTCACAGTCAGCCCCAGCATTTT
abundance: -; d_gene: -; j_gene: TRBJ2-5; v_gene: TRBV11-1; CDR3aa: CASSFRQGQETQYF; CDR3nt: TGTGCCAGCAGCTTTCGGCAGGGACAAGAGACCCAGTACTTC
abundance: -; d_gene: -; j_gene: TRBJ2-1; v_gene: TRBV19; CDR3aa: CASRHLYRDGNEQFF; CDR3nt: TGTGCCAGTAGACACCTCTACAGGGACGGCAATGAGCAGTTCTTC
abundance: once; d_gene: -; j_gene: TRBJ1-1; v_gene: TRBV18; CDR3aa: CASSPRGRMAMNTEAFF; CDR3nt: TGTGCCAGCTCACCACGCGGGCGTATGGCGATGAACACTGAAGCTTTCTTT
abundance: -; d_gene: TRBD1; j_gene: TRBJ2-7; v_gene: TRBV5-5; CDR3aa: CASSRTGGRYEQYF; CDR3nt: TGTGCCAGCAGCAGGACAGGGGGCAGATACGAGCAGTACTTC
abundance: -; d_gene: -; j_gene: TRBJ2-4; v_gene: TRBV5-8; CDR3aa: CASSFYEQVQAKNIQYF; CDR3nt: TGTGCCAGCAGCTTTTATGAACAGGTGCAGGCCAAAAACATTCAGTACTTC
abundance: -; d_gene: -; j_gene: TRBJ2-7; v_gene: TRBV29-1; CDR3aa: CSVMRNEQYF; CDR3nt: TGCAGCGTTATGAGGAACGAGCAGTACTTC
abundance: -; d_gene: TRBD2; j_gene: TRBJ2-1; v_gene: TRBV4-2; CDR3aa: CASTGEVSGTSGRGNEQFF; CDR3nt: TGTGCCAGCACGGGAGAAGTATCCGGGACTAGCGGGAGGGGCAATGAGCAGTTCTTC
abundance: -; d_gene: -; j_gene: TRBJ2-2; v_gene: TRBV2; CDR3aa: CASRIAHVNTGELFF; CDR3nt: TGTGCCAGCAGGATAGCGCATGTAAACACCGGGGAGCTGTTTTTT
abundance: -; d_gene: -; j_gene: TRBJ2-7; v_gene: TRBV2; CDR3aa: CASSRSGSYEQYF; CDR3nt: TGTGCCAGCAGTCGGAGCGGCTCCTACGAGCAGTACTTC
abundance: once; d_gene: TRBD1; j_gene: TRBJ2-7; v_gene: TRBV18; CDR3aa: CASSPLTGGLYYEQYF; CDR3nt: TGTGCCAGCTCACCGTTGACAGGGGGACTTTACTACGAGCAGTACTTC
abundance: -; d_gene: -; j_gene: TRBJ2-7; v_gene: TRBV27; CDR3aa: CASSRDTSSYEQYF; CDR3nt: TGTGCCAGCAGTCGGGACACCTCATCCTACGAGCAGTACTTC
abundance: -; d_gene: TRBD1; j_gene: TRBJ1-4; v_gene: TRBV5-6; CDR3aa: CASSGTGQGPHEKLFF; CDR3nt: TGTGCCAGCAGCGGGACCGGACAGGGGCCCCATGAAAAACTGTTTTTT
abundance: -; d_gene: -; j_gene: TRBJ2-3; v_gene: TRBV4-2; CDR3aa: CASSPGELTQYF; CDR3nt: TGTGCCAGCAGTCCCGGGGAGCTTACGCAGTATTTT
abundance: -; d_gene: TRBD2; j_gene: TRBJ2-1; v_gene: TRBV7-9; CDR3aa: CASSSRQREGNEQFF; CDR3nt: TGTGCCAGCAGCTCACGTCAGCGGGAGGGCAATGAGCAGTTCTTC
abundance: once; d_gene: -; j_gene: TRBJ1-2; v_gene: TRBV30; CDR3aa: CAWGTPRDYGYTF; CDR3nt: TGTGCCTGGGGGACACCACGAGATTATGGCTACACCTTC
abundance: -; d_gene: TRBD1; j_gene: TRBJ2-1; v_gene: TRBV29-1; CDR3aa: CSVLDRAYNEQFF; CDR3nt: TGCAGCGTTTTGGACAGGGCCTACAATGAGCAGTTCTTC
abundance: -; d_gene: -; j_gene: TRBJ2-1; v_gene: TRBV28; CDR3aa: CASSSQGLRYNEQFF; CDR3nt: TGTGCCAGCAGTTCACAGGGCTTACGTTACAATGAGCAGTTCTTC
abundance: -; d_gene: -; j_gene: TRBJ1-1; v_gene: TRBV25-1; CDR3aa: CASSEVGVQTEAFF; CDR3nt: TGTGCCAGCAGTGAGGTAGGGGTCCAAACTGAAGCTTTCTTT
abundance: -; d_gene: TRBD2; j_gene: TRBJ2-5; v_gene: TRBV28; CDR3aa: CASSLTGTSGREETQYF; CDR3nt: TGTGCCAGCAGTCTTACCGGGACTAGCGGGAGAGAAGAGACCCAGTACTTC
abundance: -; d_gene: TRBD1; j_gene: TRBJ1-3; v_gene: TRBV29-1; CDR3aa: CSAGTGGFFGGNTIYF; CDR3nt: TGCAGTGCCGGGACAGGGGGCTTCTTCGGGGGAAACACCATATATTTT
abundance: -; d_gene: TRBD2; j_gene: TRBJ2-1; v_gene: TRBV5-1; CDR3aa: CASSLGAGGPWNEQFF; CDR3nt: TGCGCCAGCAGCTTGGGTGCGGGAGGGCCTTGGAATGAGCAGTTCTTC
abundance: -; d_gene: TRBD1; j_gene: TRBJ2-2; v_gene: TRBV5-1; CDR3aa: CASSLGTGRTGELFF; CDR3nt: TGCGCCAGCAGCCTCGGGACAGGGCGTACCGGGGAGCTGTTTTTT
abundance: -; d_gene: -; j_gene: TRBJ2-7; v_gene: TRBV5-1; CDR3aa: CASSLGVDEQYF; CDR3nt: TGCGCCAGCAGCTTGGGAGTAGACGAGCAGTACTTC
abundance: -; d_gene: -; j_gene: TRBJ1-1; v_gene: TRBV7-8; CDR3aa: CASSLVGGLNAEAFF; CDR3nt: TGTGCCAGCAGCTTAGTGGGGGGTTTGAACGCTGAAGCTTTCTTT
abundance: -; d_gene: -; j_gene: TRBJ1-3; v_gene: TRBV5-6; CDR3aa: CASSFRGVGLLAGNTIYF; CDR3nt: TGTGCCAGCAGCTTCCGGGGAGTCGGCCTCTTAGCTGGAAACACCATATATTTT
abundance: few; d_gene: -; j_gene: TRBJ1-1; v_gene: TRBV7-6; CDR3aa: CASSPRLNTEAFF; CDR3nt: TGTGCCAGCAGCCCGCGGTTGAACACTGAAGCTTTCTTT
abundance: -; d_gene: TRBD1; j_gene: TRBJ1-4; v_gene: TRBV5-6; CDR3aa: CASSFGTGDEKLFF; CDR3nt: TGTGCCAGCAGCTTCGGAACAGGGGATGAAAAACTGTTTTTT
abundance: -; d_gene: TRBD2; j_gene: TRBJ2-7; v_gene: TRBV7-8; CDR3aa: CASKTGSGSYEQYF; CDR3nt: TGTGCCAGCAAGACCGGTAGCGGGTCTTACGAGCAGTACTTC
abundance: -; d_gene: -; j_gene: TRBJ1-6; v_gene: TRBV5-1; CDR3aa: CASRIRVYSPLHF; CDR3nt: TGCGCCAGCAGGATCAGGGTGTATTCACCCCTCCACTTT
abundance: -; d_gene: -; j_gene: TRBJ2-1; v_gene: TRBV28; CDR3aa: CASSLTPGVGNEQFF; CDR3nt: TGTGCCAGCAGTCTGACCCCGGGTGTCGGGAATGAGCAGTTCTTC
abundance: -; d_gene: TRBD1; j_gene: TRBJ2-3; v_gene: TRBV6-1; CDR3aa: CASSPGQASTDTQYF; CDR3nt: TGTGCCAGCAGCCCTGGACAGGCAAGCACAGATACGCAGTATTTT
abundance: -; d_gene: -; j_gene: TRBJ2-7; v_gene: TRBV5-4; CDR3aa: CASSLRGGANYEQYF; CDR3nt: TGTGCCAGCAGCTTGAGAGGCGGGGCGAACTACGAGCAGTACTTC
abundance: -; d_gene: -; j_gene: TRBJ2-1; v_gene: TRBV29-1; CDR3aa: CSAAGLHNEQFF; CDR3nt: TGCAGCGCTGCTGGACTACACAATGAGCAGTTCTTC